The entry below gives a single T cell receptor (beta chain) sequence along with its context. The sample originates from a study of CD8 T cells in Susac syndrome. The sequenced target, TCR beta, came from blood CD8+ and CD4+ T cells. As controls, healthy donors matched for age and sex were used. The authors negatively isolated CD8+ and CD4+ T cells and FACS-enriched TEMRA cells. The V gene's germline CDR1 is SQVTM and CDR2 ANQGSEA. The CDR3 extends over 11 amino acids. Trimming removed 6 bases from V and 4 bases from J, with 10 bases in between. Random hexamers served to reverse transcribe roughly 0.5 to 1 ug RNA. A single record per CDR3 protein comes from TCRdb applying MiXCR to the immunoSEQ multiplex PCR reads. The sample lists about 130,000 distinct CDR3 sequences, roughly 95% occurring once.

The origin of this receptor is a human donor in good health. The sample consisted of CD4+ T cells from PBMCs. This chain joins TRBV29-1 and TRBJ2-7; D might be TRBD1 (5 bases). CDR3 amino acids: CSVDSDYEQYF. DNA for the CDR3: TGCAGCGTAGACAGCGATTACGAGCAGTACTTC.